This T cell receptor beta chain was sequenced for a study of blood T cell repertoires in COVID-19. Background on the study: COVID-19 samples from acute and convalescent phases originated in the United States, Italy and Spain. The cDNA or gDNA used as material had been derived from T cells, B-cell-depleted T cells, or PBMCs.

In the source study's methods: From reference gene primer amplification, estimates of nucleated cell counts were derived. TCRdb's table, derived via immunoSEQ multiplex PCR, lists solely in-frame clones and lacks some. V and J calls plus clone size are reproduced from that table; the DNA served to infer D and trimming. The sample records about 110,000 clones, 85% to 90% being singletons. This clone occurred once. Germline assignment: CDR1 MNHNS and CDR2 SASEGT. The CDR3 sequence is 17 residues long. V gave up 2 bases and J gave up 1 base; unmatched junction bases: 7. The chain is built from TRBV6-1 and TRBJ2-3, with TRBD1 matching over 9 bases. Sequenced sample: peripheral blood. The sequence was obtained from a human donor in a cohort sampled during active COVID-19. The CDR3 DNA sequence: TGTGCCAGCAGTGAACTTACAGGGGGCTTTGGCACAGATACGCAGTATTTT. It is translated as CASSELTGGFGTDTQYF.